The 20 T cell receptor beta chains below were found in one sample sequenced in a study of response to subunit inactivated influenza vaccine. From the RT-PCR reads, TCRdb called clonotypes with MiXCR, one entry per CDR3 protein. This table holds about 540,000 distinct CDR3 sequences, about 14% found once. The source material was PBMCs from blood, sampled 12 days after vaccination. The receptor set was obtained from a man in his fifties or sixties who received an inactivated influenza vaccine.

The chain links TRBV3-1 to TRBJ1-5; 8 bases match TRBD1. J lost 9 bases, V lost 4 bases, and 5 bases had no gene match. Germline lookup yields CDR1 LGHDT and CDR2 YNNKEL (reference sequence). The length of the CDR3 is 13 residues. CDR3 sequence (DNA): TGTGCCAGCAGCCCGGACAGGGTTGGGCCCCAGCATTTT. Translating it yields CASSPDRVGPQHF.

This clonotype has just a few counts. This chain links TRBV9 with TRBJ2-2; 8 nucleotides agree with TRBD1. After removal of 2 bases from V and 4 bases from J, the junction contained 4 bases not matched to a gene. CDR1 is SGDLS and CDR2 is YYNGEE in the germline V gene. This CDR3 has 15 residues. This CDR3 reads CASSVRGLATGELFF. CDR3 in DNA: TGTGCCAGCAGCGTCAGGGGGCTGGCCACCGGGGAGCTGTTTTTT.

This clonotype has only one observation. The V and J genes are TRBV6-5 and TRBJ2-2, with a tentative D call TRBD1 (6 bases). Germline V gene sequence: CDR1 MNHEY, CDR2 SVGAGI. V dropped 2 bases and J dropped 4 bases, with 8 bases sitting between them. This CDR3 has 14 residues. The CDR3 DNA sequence: TGTGCCAGCAGTTACGGCAGGGGCACCGGGGAGCTGTTTTTT. Its translation is CASSYGRGTGELFF.

This clonotype was observed a few times. The gene calls are TRBV5-1 and TRBJ2-5; the match to TRBD1 covers 7 bases. The CDR3 totals 15 residues. V lost 4 bases, J lost 0 bases, and 6 bases stayed unmatched. Germline assignment: CDR1 SGHRS and CDR2 YFSETQ. The CDR3 sequence is CASSQLDRYQETQYF. The CDR3 coding sequence is TGCGCCAGCAGCCAACTGGACAGGTACCAAGAGACCCAGTACTTC.

This clonotype was seen only a few times. The chain joins TRBV5-1 to TRBJ2-1; D is perhaps TRBD1 or TRBD2 (6 bases each). The CDR3 extends over 20 amino acids. Deletions cut 0 bases from V and 5 bases from J, with 27 bases between. Looked up from germline, CDR1 is SGHRS and CDR2 is YFSETQ. For the CDR3, the DNA is TGCGCCAGCAGCTTGGCGTTCGGGCTACGGGGGAGACAGGAAAACAATGAGCAGTTCTTC. The encoded protein is CASSLAFGLRGRQENNEQFF.

The genes are TRBV20-1 and TRBJ2-1; D perhaps matches TRBD2 (6 bases). CDR3 length: 15 residues. V gave up 1 base and J gave up 12 bases, with 22 bases separating them. Germline CDR1 and CDR2: DFQATT and SNEGSKA (reference sequence). The CDR3 nucleotides are TGCAGTGCTAGAGTGGCTAGCGAATCCCCCCTGGGGCAGTTCTTC. It is translated as CSARVASESPLGQFF.

The chain joins TRBV11-2 to TRBJ2-7, with 11 bases matching TRBD2. Germline V gene sequence: CDR1 SGHAT, CDR2 FQNNGV. The ends lost 2 bases at V and 6 bases at J; junction bases unmatched: 18. This CDR3 has 19 residues. The CDR3, as DNA: TGTGCCAGCAGCTTAACATCAGGGACTAGCGGACAAAAATCGAGCGAGCAGTACTTC. It codes for CASSLTSGTSGQKSSEQYF.

A note on this clonotype: A junction end diverges from the germline sequence, so it may reflect a read error. This chain connects TRBV29-1 to TRBJ2-1, with D possibly being TRBD1 (5 bases). This CDR3 region has 14 residues. Germline loops: CDR1 SQVTM, CDR2 ANQGSEA. The CDR3 protein is CSFYTGHSYTEQFF. CDR3 nucleotides: TGCAGCTTCTACACAGGTCACTCCTACACTGAGCAGTTCTTC.

The chain employs TRBV4-3 and TRBJ2-4; the match to TRBD2 covers 7 bases. Germline V gives CDR1 LGHNA, CDR2 YSLEER. V lost 4 bases and J lost 6; bases outside the gene matches: 12. This CDR3 region has 16 residues. The DNA for the CDR3 is TGCGCCAGCAGCCCATCAGTGGGGGGGTTACGAAACATTCAGTACTTC. Its protein product is CASSPSVGGLRNIQYF.

This clonotype has just a few counts. The chain employs TRBV10-3 and TRBJ2-1, with 9 bases lining up with TRBD1. The CDR3 covers 14 residues. Germline trimming cut 5 bases from V and 6 bases from J; bases unmatched to any gene: 5. CDR1 is ENHRY and CDR2 is SYGVKD in the germline V gene. The CDR3 here is CAISPGQGTNEQFF. The CDR3 DNA is TGTGCCATCAGTCCGGGACAGGGTACCAATGAGCAGTTCTTC.

V is TRBV13 and J is TRBJ2-1; 9 bases agree with TRBD1. Per the germline V gene, CDR1 is PRHDT and CDR2 is FYEKMQ (reference sequence). The length of the CDR3 is 15 residues. The junction had 9 bases not matched to a gene; V was cut back by 5 bases and J by 7 bases. CDR3 DNA: TGTGCCAGCAGCCGTCCCGGGACAGGGTATAATGAGCAGTTCTTC. It specifies CASSRPGTGYNEQFF.

This clonotype was seen many times. The rearrangement joins TRBV12-3 or TRBV12-4 to TRBJ2-3; maybe TRBD2 (6 bases). The CDR3 consists of 14 residues. Trimming removed 3 bases at V and 2 bases at J, with 9 bases between. The CDR3 loop reads CASSLGLLTDTQYF. Written as DNA, the CDR3 is TGTGCCAGCAGTTTGGGACTTCTCACAGATACGCAGTATTTT.

This chain joins TRBV20-1 and TRBJ1-5; D unresolved. Trimming took off 0 bases at V and 4 bases at J, with 13 bases between the two ends. CDR1 is DFQATT, CDR2 SNEGSKA, per germline (reference sequence). CDR3 length: 15 residues. The CDR3 loop is CSARESFAENQPQHF. CDR3 bases: TGCAGTGCTAGAGAATCCTTCGCCGAGAATCAGCCCCAGCATTTT.

The sample holds a few counts of this clonotype. This sequence joins TRBV7-2 and TRBJ2-1, with D possibly TRBD2 on 7 matching bases. The CDR3 loop spans 15 amino acids. V lost 4 bases, J lost 1 base, and 11 bases lay in between. CDR1 and CDR2 from the germline V gene are SGHTA and FQGNSA. The chain's CDR3 is CASSSRGTSYNEQFF. CDR3 sequence (DNA): TGTGCCAGCAGCTCGCGGGGGACATCCTACAATGAGCAGTTCTTC.

The J gene is TRBJ1-4, the V gene TRBV28, with D maybe TRBD1 (6 bases). Trimming removed 6 bases at V and 0 bases at J, with 11 bases between. The CDR3 loop spans 15 amino acids. The germline CDR1 and CDR2 sequences are MDHEN and SYDVKM. CDR3 loop: CASRRRTATNEKLFF. CDR3 DNA sequence: TGTGCCAGCAGACGGAGGACAGCAACTAATGAAAAACTGTTTTTT.

The V and J genes are TRBV7-2 and TRBJ2-1; 11 bases are a match to TRBD2. Trimming took 10 bases from V and 4 from J; bases not matched to a gene: 12. The germline CDR1 and CDR2 sequences are SGHTA and FQGNSA. This CDR3 contains 16 residues. CDR3 sequence (DNA): TGTGCCACCCAGGCTCGACTAGCGGGGAAGTACAATGAGCAGTTCTTC. This codes for CATQARLAGKYNEQFF.

This clonotype was counted a few times. The chain carries TRBV12-3 or TRBV12-4 and TRBJ1-1; unclear D gene. This CDR3 spans 12 amino acids. The V and J ends lost 5 bases and 4 bases respectively, with 8 bases between them. CDR3 amino acids: CASSLTSTEAFF. CDR3 coding DNA: TGTGCCAGCAGTCTGACTAGCACTGAAGCTTTCTTT.

This clonotype was seen more than once but under ten times. The chain couples TRBV29-1 to TRBJ2-5, with 8 bases aligning to TRBD1. The CDR3 runs 15 residues. V shed 2 bases, J shed 5 bases, and the junction held 10 bases outside the gene matches. Looked up from germline, CDR1 is SQVTM and CDR2 is ANQGSEA. The CDR3 sequence: CSVESPFHRGETQYF. The CDR3 coding sequence is TGCAGCGTTGAAAGCCCTTTCCACAGGGGGGAGACCCAGTACTTC.

This clonotype appeared a few times. The V gene is TRBV13, the J gene TRBJ1-2, with 9 bases aligning to TRBD1. Germline CDR1 and CDR2: PRHDT and FYEKMQ (reference sequence). The CDR3 has 15 residues. V trimming: 4 bases; J trimming: 4 bases; junction bases outside the gene matches: 7. The CDR3 DNA sequence: TGTGCCAGCAGCTCAGGAAAACAGGGGGCCTATGGCTACACCTTC. It is translated as CASSSGKQGAYGYTF.

This clonotype was detected only a few times. This chain connects TRBV5-8 to TRBJ2-7, with 12 bases that match TRBD2. The CDR3 consists of 17 residues. After removal of 4 bases from V and 7 bases from J, the junction contained 15 bases not matched to a gene. CDR1 and CDR2 from the germline V gene are SGHTS and YDEGEE. The CDR3, as DNA: TGTGCCAGCAGCCCTCTAGCGGGAGGGGGAATGCCATTTGAGCAGTACTTC. Its protein product is CASSPLAGGGMPFEQYF.